Described below is a single T cell receptor (beta chain) sequence and its context. The method was immunoSEQ multiplex PCR; TCRdb's version includes in-frame clones alone and lacks a portion of them. Of about 190,000 clones in the sample, under 80% were seen once. The entry originates in a study of blood T cell repertoires in COVID-19. Germline V gene lookup returns CDR1 MNHEY and CDR2 SVGAGI. The V gene lost 6 bases and the J gene lost 0 bases, with 9 bases spanning the gap. The CDR3 runs to 15 residues. The clonotype was recovered from a woman aged 45 to 65 with acute or convalescent COVID-19. The V and J genes are TRBV6-5 and TRBJ1-6; D not resolved. Material: peripheral blood. The CDR3 sequence is CASRAGYSYNSPLHF. CDR3 DNA: TGTGCCAGCAGGGCGGGGTACTCCTATAATTCACCCCTCCACTTT.